This T cell receptor (beta chain) derives from a study of human T cells and chemical hapten exposure. MiXCR, applied by TCRdb to the RACE reads, yields one record per CDR3 protein. The sample shows approximately 77,000 distinct CDR3 sequences, 6% to 9% of them seen only once. The CDR3 sequence is 13 residues long. Trimming took off 6 bases at V and 4 bases at J, with 12 bases between the two ends. Time point of the sample: patch test 1, 2 weeks after DPC sensitization. The treatment is: therapeutic diphenylcyclopropenone sensitization with weekly scalp DPC. Alopecia patients, 18 to 70 years old and DPC-suitable, served as donors. This clonotype came up a few times.

The material sequenced was whole blood, taken in connection with sensitization to the hapten diphenylcyclopropenone (DPC). The TCR sequence derives from a woman in her twenties or thirties with alopecia areata. Some clones in this sample may be carry-over from other donors' samples. V and J are TRBV12-3 or TRBV12-4 and TRBJ1-2; D not certain. CDR3 sequence reads: CASSSTYGYGYTF. CDR3 DNA sequence: TGTGCCAGCAGCTCAACTTATGGCTATGGCTACACCTTC.